The 30 T cell receptor beta chains below come from one sample, sequenced in a study of blood T cells in healthy people across ages. Alongside a J-beta primer mix, a sample-barcoded 5' primer served in a second PCR lasting about 7 to 12 cycles. One entry per CDR3 protein results from TCRdb running MiXCR on the 5' RACE reads. The repertoire holds 650,000 to 950,000 distinct CDR3 sequences, with about 42% as singletons. The sequenced sample was blood. The receptors shown here come from a man between 60 and 75 years old in good health.

This chain links TRBV5-1 with TRBJ2-3, with 12 bases lining up with TRBD2. J lost 4 bases, V lost 1 base, and 7 bases had no gene match. Germline CDR1 SGHRS, CDR2 YFSETQ. This CDR3 is built from 17 residues. CDR3 region: CASSLSPSGGASDTQYF. The CDR3 nucleotides are TGCGCCAGCAGCTTGTCTCCTAGCGGGGGGGCCTCAGATACGCAGTATTTT.

The V and J genes are TRBV12-3 or TRBV12-4 and TRBJ2-1, with 12 nucleotides matching TRBD2. The CDR3 runs 16 residues. Losses at the gene ends were 6 bases for V and 5 bases for J; bases not matched to a gene: 8. CDR3 sequence reads: CASSPQLAGGNNEQFF. In DNA, the CDR3 is TGTGCCAGCAGCCCCCAACTAGCGGGGGGAAACAATGAGCAGTTCTTC.

This clonotype was recorded a few times. The chain is built from TRBV5-1 and TRBJ1-1; no clear D. This CDR3 is built from 14 residues. The V end was cut by 4 bases, the J end by 3 bases, with 13 bases between. Germline V gives CDR1 SGHRS, CDR2 YFSETQ. In DNA form, the CDR3 reads TGCGCCAGCAGCCAAAGCCCCGGGGACACTGAAGCTTTCTTT. Protein sequence: CASSQSPGDTEAFF.

This clonotype was seen a single time. This rearrangement joins TRBV20-1 to TRBJ2-3; 8 nucleotides match TRBD1. CDR1 and CDR2 from the germline V gene are DFQATT and SNEGSKA (reference sequence). This CDR3 comprises 15 residues. The V gene end was trimmed by 8 bases and the J gene end by 1 base; junction bases not matched to a gene: 11. This CDR3 reads CSSSPATGGTDTQYF. CDR3 sequence (DNA): TGCAGTTCATCCCCGGCGACAGGGGGCACAGATACGCAGTATTTT.

This chain links TRBV5-5 with TRBJ1-4, with D unresolved. The CDR3 has 15 amino acids. Germline CDR1 and CDR2: SGHKS and YYEKEE (reference sequence). Trimming stripped 0 bases from V and 4 bases from J, with 10 bases between. The DNA of the CDR3 is TGTGCCAGCAGCTTGGAAGGTTTCTATAATGAAAAACTGTTTTTT. Translated, it gives CASSLEGFYNEKLFF.

This sequence joins TRBV4-3 and TRBJ2-1; 7 positions agree with TRBD2. The CDR3 sequence is 17 residues long. CDR1 and CDR2 from the germline V gene are LGHNA and YSLEER. V trimming: 1 base; J trimming: 0 bases; junction bases outside the gene matches: 6. CDR3 nucleotide sequence: TGCGCCAGCAGCCAAGTCCAGCGGGGTAGCTCCTACAATGAGCAGTTCTTC. It is translated as CASSQVQRGSSYNEQFF.

This clonotype appeared many times. The rearrangement uses TRBV7-3 and TRBJ2-5; 7 bases agree with TRBD2. The CDR3 sequence is 13 residues long. Germline V gene data show CDR1 as SGHTA and CDR2 as FQGTGA. J was trimmed by 5 bases and V by 5 bases; bases with no gene match: 5. CDR3 in DNA: TGTGCCAGCAGCCATAGGGGAGGGGAGACCCAGTACTTC. Its translation: CASSHRGGETQYF. Variable domain in full (rest from reference TRBV7-3 and TRBJ2-5): GAGVSQTPSNKVTEKGKYVELRCDPISGHTALYWYRQSLGQGPEFLIYFQGTGAADDSGLPNDRFFAVRPEGSVSTLKIQRTERGDSAVYLCASSHRGGETQYFGPGTRLLVL.

The chain combines TRBV12-3 or TRBV12-4 with TRBJ2-4; the D gene is possibly TRBD1 (6 bases). This CDR3 is built from 12 residues. Trimming cost V 5 bases and J 13 bases, with 15 bases left between them. The CDR3 sequence is CASSPLGQGQYF. The CDR3 DNA follows: TGTGCCAGCAGTCCCCTGGGGCAGGGGCAGTACTTC.

V is TRBV12-3 or TRBV12-4 and J is TRBJ2-5, with 12 positions matching TRBD1. The CDR3 length is 16 residues. Unmatched junction bases numbered 10, after V lost 6 bases and J lost 5 bases. CDR3 in DNA: TGTGCCAGCAGCAAAACCGGGACAGGGGGCCGGGAGACCCAGTACTTC. This gives the protein CASSKTGTGGRETQYF.

The J gene is TRBJ1-5, the V gene TRBV20-1, with D tentatively TRBD1 (6 bases). There are 15 residues in the CDR3. The V end was cut by 3 bases, the J end by 7 bases, with 19 bases between. The V gene's germline CDR1 is DFQATT and CDR2 SNEGSKA (reference sequence). CDR3 nucleotides: TGCAGTGCTAGCTCCGGAACAGGGATTGGACAGCCCCAGCATTTT. Protein sequence: CSASSGTGIGQPQHF.

The chain recombines TRBV7-2 with TRBJ2-5, with a weak D call TRBD2 (5 bases). The CDR3 loop spans 18 amino acids. Germline V CDR1 and CDR2: SGHTA, FQGNSA. V was cut by 5 bases and J by 11 bases, with 33 bases left in between. Here the CDR3 reads CASSPQFGLRTRGSEQYF. DNA for the CDR3: TGTGCCAGCAGCCCCCAGTTCGGACTTAGGACGCGTGGGAGTGAGCAGTACTTC.

This clonotype was found a few times. The chain employs TRBV9 and TRBJ2-5; D is possibly TRBD2 (5 bases). The V end was cut by 1 base, the J end by 3 bases, with 10 bases between. CDR1 and CDR2 from the germline V gene are SGDLS and YYNGEE. The CDR3 runs to 14 residues. CDR3: CASSVNDGEETQYF. CDR3 sequence (DNA): TGTGCCAGCAGCGTAAATGACGGGGAAGAGACCCAGTACTTC. Using reference TRBV9 and TRBJ2-5 for the parts outside the CDR3, the full variable domain is DSGVTQTPKHLITATGQRVTLRCSPRSGDLSVYWYQQSLDQGLQFLIQYYNGEERAKGNILERFSAQQFPDLHSELNLSSLELGDSALYFCASSVNDGEETQYFGPGTRLLVL.

This rearrangement joins TRBV28 to TRBJ2-7; D is unresolved. CDR1 and CDR2 (germline): MDHEN, SYDVKM. The CDR3 is 15 amino acids. V lost 5 bases and J 2 bases, leaving 16 bases between the germline ends. The CDR3 is CASSPLRPAPYEQYF. CDR3 sequence (DNA): TGTGCCAGCAGTCCCTTACGGCCAGCCCCCTACGAGCAGTACTTC.

This clonotype has ten or more counts. V gene TRBV15 combines with J gene TRBJ2-4; D tentatively fits TRBD1 or TRBD2 (5 bases each). Trimming removed 8 bases from V and 8 bases from J, with 22 bases in between. CDR3 length: 15 amino acids. The germline V gene encodes CDR1 LNHNV and CDR2 YYDKDF (reference sequence). In nucleotides, the CDR3 is TGTGCCACCTCTCGAAGAGGACGGGGCGACCACATTCAGTACTTC. Amino acid sequence: CATSRRGRGDHIQYF.

The chain carries TRBV10-3 and TRBJ1-1; 8 positions agree with TRBD1. Germline V CDR1 and CDR2: ENHRY, SYGVKD. The CDR3 loop spans 14 amino acids. J gave up 5 bases and V 6 bases, and 8 bases lay outside the gene matches. The CDR3 sequence: CAISERTGRTEAFF. As DNA, the CDR3 is TGTGCCATCAGCGAGAGGACAGGGAGGACTGAAGCTTTCTTT.

This chain links TRBV5-1 with TRBJ2-5, with 7 nucleotides matching TRBD1. The CDR3 is 13 residues long. Unmatched junction bases numbered 11, after V lost 10 bases and J lost 5 bases. Germline V CDR1 and CDR2: SGHRS, YFSETQ. The CDR3 bases are TGCGCCGGCAATCCGACAGGGATGGAGACCCAGTACTTC. It specifies CAGNPTGMETQYF.

J is TRBJ1-2 and V is TRBV4-3, with TRBD1 as a possible D gene (6 bases). V was shortened by 2 bases and J by 6 bases, with 22 bases between the two germline ends. This CDR3 spans 17 amino acids. Germline V gene sequence: CDR1 LGHNA, CDR2 YSLEER. The DNA of the CDR3 is TGCGCCAGCAGCCAATCCCCGCTACCCGGGACACTCAATGGCTACACCTTC. Protein: CASSQSPLPGTLNGYTF.

This chain joins TRBV20-1 and TRBJ2-7, with TRBD1 identical over 8 bases. The J segment lost 3 bases and the V segment lost 5 bases, leaving 6 bases of the junction unmatched. Germline CDR1 is DFQATT and CDR2 is SNEGSKA (reference sequence). This CDR3 contains 13 residues. The CDR3 DNA follows: TGCAGTGCTTACCCTGACAGGGGCTACGAGCAGTACTTC. Its protein is CSAYPDRGYEQYF.

Comments on this clonotype: A much bigger clone sits one base away, suggesting this may be a read error. V gene TRBV20-1 combines with J gene TRBJ2-5, with TRBD2 matching over 8 bases. The CDR3 is 13 residues long. The junction had 11 bases not matched to a gene; V was cut back by 3 bases and J by 11 bases. The V gene's germline CDR1 is DFQATT and CDR2 SNEGSKA (reference sequence). The DNA of the CDR3 is TGCAGTGCTAGGCCGACTAGCGCGTATGAGCAGTACTTC. Its translation is CSARPTSAYEQYF.

The sample holds a few counts of this clonotype. This chain joins TRBV12-3 or TRBV12-4 and TRBJ2-1, with a weak D call TRBD1 (5 bases). This CDR3 has 13 amino acids. V dropped 2 bases and J dropped 12 bases, with 14 bases sitting between them. The CDR3 reads CASSLLWGRGQFF. For the CDR3, the DNA is TGTGCCAGCAGTTTACTTTGGGGCAGAGGGCAGTTCTTC.

The V and J genes are TRBV29-1 and TRBJ2-7, with D perhaps matching TRBD2 (5 bases). The germline V and J ends were trimmed by 7 bases and 7 bases, with 17 bases remaining between them. The CDR3 runs to 12 residues. Germline CDR1 reads SQVTM; CDR2 reads ANQGSEA. The CDR3 sequence: CSAGTSYNEQYF. CDR3 in DNA: TGCAGCGCCGGTACTAGTTACAATGAGCAGTACTTC.

The CDR3 DNA reads TGTGCCAGCAGTACCGCAGGGCTGGATGAGCAGTTCTTC. It specifies CASSTAGLDEQFF. This chain uses TRBV28 with TRBJ2-1; possibly TRBD1 for D (5 bases). The V gene lost 5 bases and the J gene lost 8 bases, with 13 bases spanning the gap. The CDR3 contains 13 residues. Per germline, CDR1 MDHEN and CDR2 SYDVKM. The whole variable domain, remainder taken from reference TRBV28 and TRBJ2-1, is DVKVTQSSRYLVKRTGEKVFLECVQDMDHENMFWYRQDPGLGLRLIYFSYDVKMKEKGDIPEGYSVSREKKERFSLILESASTNQTSMYLCASSTAGLDEQFFGPGTRLTVL.

J is TRBJ1-6 and V is TRBV12-3 or TRBV12-4; the match to TRBD1 covers 9 bases. The CDR3 loop spans 14 amino acids. J gave up 10 bases and V 6 bases, and 7 bases lay outside the gene matches. CDR3 region: CASSRDRVSSPLHF. The CDR3 nucleotides read TGTGCCAGCAGCCGGGACAGGGTATCCTCACCCCTCCACTTT.

The chain recombines TRBV7-2 with TRBJ2-7; D gene ambiguous. The CDR3 is 14 amino acids. Germline V lookup: CDR1 SGHTA, CDR2 FQGNSA. Trimming took 5 bases from V and 3 from J, leaving 14 bases between them. This CDR3 is CASSPADSHYEQYF. CDR3 nucleotide sequence: TGTGCCAGCAGCCCTGCTGACTCACACTACGAGCAGTACTTC. Combining the CDR3 with reference TRBV7-2 and TRBJ2-7 gives the whole variable domain GAGVSQSPSNKVTEKGKDVELRCDPISGHTALYWYRQSLGQGLEFLIYFQGNSAPDKSGLPSDRFSAERTGGSVSTLTIQRTQQEDSAVYLCASSPADSHYEQYFGPGTRLTVT.

The CDR3 sequence is CASSPRGNLGGYTF. For the CDR3, the DNA is TGTGCCAGCAGTCCCAGGGGGAACTTGGGCGGCTACACCTTC. V usage is TRBV6-2 or TRBV6-3 and J usage is TRBJ1-2; TRBD1 matches at 7 bases. Trimming cost V 5 bases and J 8 bases; bases outside gene matches: 11. Per germline, CDR1 MNHEY and CDR2 SVGEGT. CDR3 size: 14 residues.

This clonotype was observed a handful of times. V usage is TRBV5-4 and J usage is TRBJ2-7; D tentatively fits TRBD1 or TRBD2 (6 bases each). The germline V gene has CDR1 SGHNT and CDR2 YYREEE (reference sequence). The CDR3 loop spans 14 amino acids. V was shortened by 4 bases and J by 2 bases, with 13 bases between the two germline ends. The CDR3 DNA is TGTGCCAGCAGCCGGTCAGGGGAGGCCTACGAGCAGTACTTC. Translating gives CASSRSGEAYEQYF.

The chain employs TRBV6-1 and TRBJ2-2; D unclear. V was trimmed by 1 base and J by 4 bases, leaving 7 bases between them. CDR1 and CDR2 from the germline V gene are MNHNS and SASEGT. There are 14 residues in the CDR3. In DNA, the CDR3 is TGTGCCAGCAGTGAAGTCAGATTCACCGGGGAGCTGTTTTTT. Encoded protein: CASSEVRFTGELFF.

There are many counts of this clonotype. V gene TRBV29-1 combines with J gene TRBJ1-1, with D perhaps TRBD1 (5 bases). V lost 5 bases and J lost 5, with 18 bases in between. The CDR3 runs 14 residues. Germline lookup yields CDR1 SQVTM and CDR2 ANQGSEA. This chain's CDR3 is CSVTRDARGTEAFF. The CDR3 DNA reads as TGCAGCGTTACCCGGGACGCCCGCGGGACTGAAGCTTTCTTT.

V is TRBV4-2 and J is TRBJ2-1; 11 positions match TRBD2. Judging by the DNA end, TRBJ2-7 fits better; the J call may be wrong. Germline-derived CDR1 and CDR2 are LGHNA and YNFKEQ. CDR3 length equals 21 residues. CDR3 coding DNA: TGTGCCAGCAGCCAGGTCCGACTAGCGGGGCTCACCTTGAGCTCCTACAATGAGCAGTACTTC. This encodes CASSQVRLAGLTLSSYNEQYF.

This sequence joins TRBV3-1 and TRBJ2-7; the D gene could be TRBD1 or TRBD2 (5 bases each). The germline V and J ends were trimmed by 1 base and 0 bases, with 13 bases remaining between them. CDR3 size: 16 residues. The germline V gene encodes CDR1 LGHDT and CDR2 YNNKEL (reference sequence). CDR3 nucleotide sequence: TGTGCCAGCAGCCAAGGAGGGGATCTACTCTCCTACGAGCAGTACTTC. It is translated as CASSQGGDLLSYEQYF.